The 9 T cell receptor beta chains presented below share a single source sample, sequenced in a study of T cell responses to AZD1222 COVID-19 vaccine. Profiled with immunoSEQ multiplex PCR; TCRdb holds only in-frame clones, not every one. This table has 200,000 to 250,000 clones, more than 85% appearing once. The sequencing here drew on peripheral blood, taken on day 0 of MenACWY control vaccination. These receptors were obtained from an adult in good health.

The J gene is TRBJ2-7, the V gene TRBV6-2 or TRBV6-3; D is perhaps TRBD1 (6 bases). The V gene lost 0 bases and the J gene lost 5 bases, with 11 bases spanning the gap. This CDR3 is built from 14 residues. Germline values: CDR1 MNHEY, CDR2 SVGEGT. In nucleotides, the CDR3 is TGTGCCAGCAGTTACTCGCTTTACAGGGACGAGCAGTACTTC. Translated: CASSYSLYRDEQYF.

This clone was observed once. The chain carries TRBV10-2 and TRBJ2-7; D is uncertain. The CDR3 runs to 13 residues. Germline assignment: CDR1 WSHSY and CDR2 SAAADI. Trimming stripped 3 bases from V and 2 bases from J, with 8 bases between. The CDR3 sequence: CASSDPGTYEQYF. The DNA for the CDR3 is TGCGCCAGCAGTGACCCAGGAACCTACGAGCAGTACTTC.

V gene TRBV3-1 (or the pseudogene TRBV3-2) combines with J gene TRBJ1-2; tentatively, D is TRBD1 (5 bases). This CDR3 has 15 amino acids. Germline assignment: CDR1 LGHDT and CDR2 YNNKEL (reference sequence). Between the trimmed V and J ends, which lost 4 bases and 4 bases, there was a span of 16 bases. CDR3 bases: TGTGCCAGCAGCCTCTTGGGTGGGGGAATCTATGGCTACACCTTC. Protein product: CASSLLGGGIYGYTF.

This clone was counted once. This sequence joins TRBV18 and TRBJ2-5; unclear D gene. CDR1 is KGHSH and CDR2 is LQKENI in the germline V gene. The CDR3 contains 14 residues. The V end lost 0 bases, the J end lost 2 bases, and 7 bases lay between the germline ends. The CDR3 sequence is CASSPPTGQETQYF. The DNA of the CDR3 is TGTGCCAGCTCACCACCGACGGGTCAAGAGACCCAGTACTTC.

The rearrangement uses TRBV27 and TRBJ1-1, with D perhaps TRBD1 (6 bases). This CDR3 is 14 amino acids long. Trimming took 6 bases from V and 4 from J, leaving 15 bases between them. Germline V gene lookup returns CDR1 MNHEY and CDR2 SMNVEV (reference sequence). In DNA, the CDR3 is TGTGCCAGCAGCCAAGGGGGGCCCGGCACTGAAGCTTTCTTT. Its protein is CASSQGGPGTEAFF.

CDR3 sequence: CASSPEGAANQPQHF. CDR3 nucleotide sequence: TGTGCCAGCTCACCGGAGGGGGCAGCGAATCAGCCCCAGCATTTT. This chain connects TRBV18 to TRBJ1-5; 7 nucleotides line up with TRBD1. Per the germline V gene, CDR1 is KGHSH and CDR2 is LQKENI. After removal of 3 bases from V and 4 bases from J, the junction contained 6 bases not matched to a gene. This CDR3 is 15 amino acids long. Variable domain in full (rest from reference TRBV18 and TRBJ1-5): NAGVMQNPRHLVRRRGQEARLRCSPMKGHSHVYWYRQLPEEGLKFMVYLQKENIIDESGMPKERFSAEFPKEGPSILRIQQVVRGDSAAYFCASSPEGAANQPQHFGDGTRLSIL.

DNA for the CDR3: TGCGCCAGCAGTAGGGGTCCCGGGGATCAGCCCCAGCATTTT. This codes for CASSRGPGDQPQHF. The chain joins TRBV5-1 to TRBJ1-5, with D possibly TRBD1 on 5 matching bases. Germline-derived CDR1 and CDR2 are SGHRS and YFSETQ. Trimming removed 5 bases from V and 5 bases from J, with 14 bases in between. The CDR3 has 14 amino acids.

The chain carries TRBV5-8 and TRBJ1-4; D gene uncertain. CDR3 size: 16 residues. Germline V gives CDR1 SGHTS, CDR2 YDEGEE. V lost 8 bases to trimming and J lost 1 base, with 18 bases between them. The CDR3 sequence is CASSGGGELTNEKLFF. The CDR3 DNA is TGTGCCAGTAGTGGAGGTGGCGAACTAACTAATGAAAAACTGTTTTTT.

This clone showed up just once. This chain connects TRBV6-6 to TRBJ1-1; D possibly corresponds to TRBD1 (5 bases). The CDR3 covers 14 residues. The ends were cut back, 6 bases at V and 7 bases at J, with 18 bases in the middle. CDR1 MNHNY and CDR2 SVGAGI come from the germline V gene (reference sequence). In nucleotides, the CDR3 is TGTGCCAGCAGCCGCGCCGGGGCGTCGGGTGAAGCTTTCTTT. Translating gives CASSRAGASGEAFF.